Listed here are 18 T cell receptor beta chains from one sample, sequenced in a study of cytomegalovirus exposure and HLA in healthy donors. With 60 Vbeta and 13 Jbeta primers, the PCR was carried out. TCRdb keeps only in-frame clones here, not all; method: immunoSEQ multiplex PCR. Of fewer than 120,000 clones detected, around 80% appear once; the ten largest clones hold roughly 6.2%. Material: PBMCs. These receptors were taken from a man aged 25-45 years in good health and CMV-seropositive.

V usage is TRBV12-5 and J usage is TRBJ2-4, with a possible D match to TRBD1 (5 bases). Germline V CDR1 and CDR2: LGHNT, FRNRAP. This CDR3 is 16 amino acids long. Trimming stripped 8 bases from V and 3 bases from J, with 20 bases between. CDR3 nucleotides: TGTGCTAGTTCCCTCCCGGACAACCTTTACAAAAACATTCAGTACTTC. This gives the protein CASSLPDNLYKNIQYF.

The chain carries TRBV5-5 and TRBJ1-2, with 10 bases fitting TRBD1. J gave up 6 bases and V 4 bases, and 12 bases lay outside the gene matches. The germline V gene encodes CDR1 SGHKS and CDR2 YYEKEE (reference sequence). This CDR3 contains 16 residues. The CDR3 sequence is CASSPEPTGGKDGYTF. In nucleotides, the CDR3 is TGTGCCAGCAGCCCAGAACCGACAGGGGGCAAGGATGGCTACACCTTC. The full variable domain, completed using reference TRBV5-5 and TRBJ1-2, is DAGVTQSPTHLIKTRGQQVTLRCSPISGHKSVSWYQQVLGQGPQFIFQYYEKEERGRGNFPDRFSARQFPNYSSELNVNALLLGDSALYLCASSPEPTGGKDGYTFGSGTRLTVV.

This chain connects TRBV19 to TRBJ2-7; 10 nucleotides align to TRBD1. V shed 9 bases, J shed 4 bases, and the junction held 3 bases outside the gene matches. Germline CDR1 LNHDA, CDR2 SQIVND (reference sequence). The CDR3 contains 12 residues. DNA of the CDR3: TGTGCCAGCCTGGGACAGGGGTACGAGCAGTACTTC. This gives the protein CASLGQGYEQYF.

V and J are TRBV30 and TRBJ2-5, with 13 bases that match TRBD2. After removal of 1 base from V and 6 bases from J, the junction contained 2 bases not matched to a gene. The CDR3 is made up of 14 amino acids. Germline loops: CDR1 GTSNPN, CDR2 SVGIG (reference sequence). Here the CDR3 DNA reads TGTGCCTGGAGTGCGACTAGCGGGGGGCAGACCCAGTACTTC. Its protein is CAWSATSGGQTQYF.

CDR3 DNA sequence: TGTGCCAGCAGCCGTCGACTAGCGGGGGGGCGTAGCTCCTACGAGCAGTACTTC. Amino acid sequence: CASSRRLAGGRSSYEQYF. This chain uses TRBV11-2 with TRBJ2-7; 14 nucleotides agree with TRBD2. The ends lost 5 bases at V and 0 bases at J; junction bases unmatched: 9. The germline CDR1 and CDR2 sequences are SGHAT and FQNNGV. The CDR3 covers 18 residues.

On this clone itself: The same CDR3 also results from other DNA sequences found in this sample. This sequence joins TRBV4-1 and TRBJ2-2; TRBD2 aligns across 8 bases. Germline V CDR1 and CDR2: MGHRA, YSYEKL. Trimming cost V 1 base and J 8 bases; bases outside gene matches: 9. The CDR3 contains 16 residues. CDR3 bases: TGCGCCAGCAGCCAAGTACCGGGACTAGTCCCTGGGGAGCTGTTTTTT. Its protein product is CASSQVPGLVPGELFF.

The chain couples TRBV30 to TRBJ2-7; 10 nucleotides match TRBD1. The CDR3 length is 15 residues. V lost 0 bases, J lost 5 bases, and 7 bases stayed unmatched. Germline values: CDR1 GTSNPN, CDR2 SVGIG (reference sequence). In DNA, the CDR3 is TGTGCCTGGAGTGTTTACGGGACAGGGGCCGACGAGCAGTACTTC. Its protein is CAWSVYGTGADEQYF.

This chain joins TRBV10-3 and TRBJ2-7, with 11 bases lining up with TRBD1. Losses at the gene ends were 6 bases for V and 0 bases for J; bases not matched to a gene: 4. This CDR3 comprises 15 residues. Germline CDR1 is ENHRY and CDR2 is SYGVKD. The CDR3 DNA is TGTGCCATCAGAACCGGGACAGGGGGCTCCTACGAGCAGTACTTC. Protein sequence: CAIRTGTGGSYEQYF.

J is TRBJ1-2 and V is TRBV9; D unclear. This CDR3 comprises 14 residues. CDR1 and CDR2 from the germline V gene are SGDLS and YYNGEE. The V end lost 3 bases, the J end lost 3 bases, and 12 bases lay between the germline ends. Written as DNA, the CDR3 is TGTGCCAGCAGCGCGATAACTACTGACTATGGCTACACCTTC. This gives the protein CASSAITTDYGYTF.

The chain combines TRBV19 with TRBJ2-5; tentatively, D is TRBD2 (5 bases). The germline V and J ends were trimmed by 6 bases and 5 bases, with 10 bases remaining between them. From germline, CDR1 is LNHDA and CDR2 SQIVND (reference sequence). The CDR3 covers 12 residues. The CDR3 loop reads CASSTRGETQYF. The DNA of the CDR3 is TGTGCCAGTAGCACAAGAGGGGAGACCCAGTACTTC.

This sequence joins TRBV10-1 and TRBJ2-1; possibly TRBD2 for D (6 bases). This CDR3 has 13 residues. Per the germline V gene, CDR1 is WNHNN and CDR2 is SYGVQD (reference sequence). With 2 bases removed from V and 7 bases from J, the gap between germline ends came to 9 bases. In nucleotides, the CDR3 is TGCGCCAGCAGTGAGATTCGGGGGAATGAGCAGTTCTTC. It specifies CASSEIRGNEQFF.

The gene calls are TRBV23-1 and TRBJ2-1; possible D gene TRBD1, 5 bases. TRBV23-1 carries the ORF label, with uncertain function. The CDR3 sequence is 17 residues long. V was trimmed by 4 bases and J by 1 base, leaving 17 bases between them. The CDR3 nucleotides are TGCGCCAGCAGTCGGGGCGCACTACAAAGGTCCTACAATGAGCAGTTCTTC. It encodes CASSRGALQRSYNEQFF.

V gene TRBV30 combines with J gene TRBJ2-7; D may be TRBD2 (7 bases). The V end lost 2 bases, the J end lost 5 bases, and 19 bases lay between the germline ends. Germline V gene lookup returns CDR1 GTSNPN and CDR2 SVGIG (reference sequence). CDR3 size: 15 residues. CDR3 coding DNA: TGTGCCTGGAGTCCTGGGGGGGGTAACAGGGACGAGCAGTACTTC. Translation: CAWSPGGGNRDEQYF.

For the CDR3, the DNA is TGTGCCAGCAGCCTCGAGGGGGGGAGTAATTCACCCCTCCACTTT. The encoded protein is CASSLEGGSNSPLHF. The chain carries TRBV13 and TRBJ1-6, with a weak D call TRBD1 (6 bases). The CDR3 loop spans 15 amino acids. Looked up from germline, CDR1 is PRHDT and CDR2 is FYEKMQ (reference sequence). The V gene lost 5 bases and the J gene lost 6 bases, with 14 bases spanning the gap.

The chain is built from TRBV15 and TRBJ1-3; 7 nucleotides line up with TRBD1. CDR3 length: 19 residues. With V trimmed by 2 bases and J by 0 bases, 13 bases remained unmatched. The V gene's germline CDR1 is LNHNV and CDR2 YYDKDF (reference sequence). The CDR3 nucleotides are TGTGCCACCAGCAGACATTGGCAGATTGCAGGGGGCTCTGGAAACACCATATATTTT. This translates into CATSRHWQIAGGSGNTIYF.

This clone showed up just a few times. This rearrangement joins TRBV4-2 to TRBJ1-5; D may be TRBD1 (6 bases). The CDR3 extends over 14 amino acids. Germline CDR1 and CDR2: LGHNA and YNFKEQ. V lost 5 bases and J lost 7, with 15 bases in between. CDR3 nucleotide sequence: TGTGCCAGCAGCTGGGGACAAGTGGGGCAGCCCCAGCATTTT. Its translation is CASSWGQVGQPQHF.

V gene TRBV30 combines with J gene TRBJ1-4; 9 nucleotides agree with TRBD1. CDR1 and CDR2 from the germline V gene are GTSNPN and SVGIG (reference sequence). There are 14 residues in the CDR3. The V segment lost 6 bases and the J segment 7 bases; nucleotides outside the gene matches: 9. CDR3: CACTNRDRVEKLFF. Here the CDR3 DNA reads TGTGCCTGTACAAACCGGGACAGGGTTGAAAAACTGTTTTTT.

On this clone: Other DNA sequences in this specimen translate into the identical CDR3. V and J are TRBV27 and TRBJ1-1, with 7 bases fitting TRBD1. Germline V CDR1 and CDR2: MNHEY, SMNVEV (reference sequence). With V trimmed by 6 bases and J by 4 bases, 8 bases remained unmatched. The CDR3 is made up of 14 amino acids. CDR3 in DNA: TGTGCCAGCAGCCCAGGGGGGTTTGGCACTGAAGCTTTCTTT. This gives the protein CASSPGGFGTEAFF.